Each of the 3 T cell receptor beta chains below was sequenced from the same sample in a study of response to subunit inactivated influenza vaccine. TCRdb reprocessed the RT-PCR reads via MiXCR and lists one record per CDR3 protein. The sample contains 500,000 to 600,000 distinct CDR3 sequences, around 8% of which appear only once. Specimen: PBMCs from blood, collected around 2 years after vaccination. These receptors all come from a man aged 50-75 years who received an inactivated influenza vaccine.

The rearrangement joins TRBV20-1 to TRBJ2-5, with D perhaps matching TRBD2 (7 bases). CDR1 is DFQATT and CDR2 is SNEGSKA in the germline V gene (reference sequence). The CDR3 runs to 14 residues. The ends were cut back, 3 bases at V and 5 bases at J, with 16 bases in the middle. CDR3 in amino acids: CSASRTGRGETQYF. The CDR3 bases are TGCAGTGCTAGTCGTACTGGGAGGGGGGAGACCCAGTACTTC.

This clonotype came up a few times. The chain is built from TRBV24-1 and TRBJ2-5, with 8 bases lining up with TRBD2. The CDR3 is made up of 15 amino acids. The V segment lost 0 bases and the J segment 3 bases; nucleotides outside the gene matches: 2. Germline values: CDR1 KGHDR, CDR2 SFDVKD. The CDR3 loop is CATSDLHGREETQYF. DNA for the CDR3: TGTGCCACCAGTGATTTGCACGGGAGGGAAGAGACCCAGTACTTC.

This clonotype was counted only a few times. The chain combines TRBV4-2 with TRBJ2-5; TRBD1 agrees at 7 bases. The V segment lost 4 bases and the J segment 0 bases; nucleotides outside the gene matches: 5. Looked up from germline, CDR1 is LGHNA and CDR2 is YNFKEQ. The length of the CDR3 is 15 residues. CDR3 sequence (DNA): TGTGCCAGCAGCCCCTTCGACAGGGACCAAGAGACCCAGTACTTC. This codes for CASSPFDRDQETQYF.